These 14 T cell receptor beta chains were all obtained from the same sample, sequenced in a study of blood T cell repertoires in COVID-19. Data came from immunoSEQ multiplex PCR; TCRdb stores just in-frame clones and leaves some out. Of 75,000 to 95,000 clones in the sample, under 80% were seen once. Sequenced input: peripheral blood. These receptors all stem from a man between 60 and 75 years old with COVID-19, enrolled during active disease.

The V gene is TRBV7-2, the J gene TRBJ1-3; D possibly corresponds to TRBD1 (6 bases). V lost 5 bases and J 8 bases, leaving 10 bases between the germline ends. CDR1 is SGHTA, CDR2 FQGNSA, per germline. The CDR3 is 12 residues long. The CDR3 DNA follows: TGTGCCAGCAGCCCGACAGGAGACACCATATATTTT. As protein: CASSPTGDTIYF.

This clone appeared once. This rearrangement joins TRBV11-3 to TRBJ2-3, with 7 bases matching TRBD1. The V gene end was trimmed by 4 bases and the J gene end by 0 bases; junction bases not matched to a gene: 10. CDR3 length: 17 residues. CDR1 SGHNT and CDR2 YENEEA come from the germline V gene. CDR3 sequence (DNA): TGTGCCAGCAGCTCCCGGGACAGAACTTTTAGCACAGATACGCAGTATTTT. Amino acid sequence: CASSSRDRTFSTDTQYF.

The chain recombines TRBV2 with TRBJ2-7; possible D gene TRBD2, 5 bases. The V end was cut by 4 bases, the J end by 0 bases, with 10 bases between. This CDR3 contains 14 residues. Germline CDR1 reads SNHLY; CDR2 reads FYNNEI. The CDR3 region has the DNA TGTGCCAGCAGTGGATCCGGGATCTCCTACGAGCAGTACTTC. This gives the protein CASSGSGISYEQYF.

V and J are TRBV20-1 and TRBJ2-5; tentatively, D is TRBD2 (5 bases). The CDR3 covers 11 residues. Germline V CDR1 and CDR2: DFQATT, SNEGSKA (reference sequence). V lost 6 bases and J 5 bases, leaving 10 bases between the germline ends. CDR3 in amino acids: CSAGTGETQYF. The DNA of the CDR3 is TGCAGTGCCGGAACGGGGGAGACCCAGTACTTC.

The chain couples TRBV11-2 to TRBJ2-1, with TRBD1 identical over 9 bases. The V gene's germline CDR1 is SGHAT and CDR2 FQNNGV. Trimming at V came to 4 bases and at J to 6 bases, leaving 10 bases not matched to a gene. The CDR3 has 16 amino acids. The CDR3 reads CASSSLDRGEVNEQFF. The CDR3, as DNA: TGTGCCAGCAGCTCTCTGGACAGGGGAGAGGTCAATGAGCAGTTCTTC.

This clone has only a few counts. This chain joins TRBV7-9 and TRBJ2-7; D might be TRBD1 (5 bases). Germline values: CDR1 SEHNR, CDR2 FQNEAQ (reference sequence). Trimming cost V 5 bases and J 2 bases, with 19 bases left between them. This CDR3 has 16 residues. The CDR3 DNA sequence: TGTGCCAGCAGCCCAGCCTCAGGGTCCTCAGCCTACGAGCAGTACTTC. Its protein is CASSPASGSSAYEQYF.

The genes are TRBV6-5 and TRBJ1-2; D perhaps matches TRBD1 (5 bases). The V gene lost 2 bases and the J gene lost 8 bases, with 21 bases spanning the gap. The CDR3 has 16 amino acids. Looked up from germline, CDR1 is MNHEY and CDR2 is SVGAGI. CDR3 amino acids: CASSYNRPGKPVGYTF. The DNA for the CDR3 is TGTGCCAGCAGTTACAATCGGCCAGGGAAGCCGGTAGGCTACACCTTC.

The chain employs TRBV12-5 and TRBJ2-1; 12 nucleotides agree with TRBD1. The CDR3 is 17 residues long. CDR1 and CDR2 from the germline V gene are LGHNT and FRNRAP. V was pared by 6 bases and J by 6 bases, with 12 bases of the junction left unmatched. In nucleotides, the CDR3 is TGTGCTAGTGGGCAGGCTTCTGGGGGACAGGGGGCCAATGAGCAGTTCTTC. Its protein is CASGQASGGQGANEQFF.

This clone was counted only a few times. This sequence joins TRBV3-1 (or the pseudogene TRBV3-2) and TRBJ1-1; possibly TRBD1 for D (5 bases). This CDR3 contains 13 residues. V was clipped by 0 bases and J by 10 bases, with 12 bases between them. Per germline, CDR1 LGHDT and CDR2 YNNKEL (reference sequence). The CDR3, as DNA: TGTGCCAGCAGCCAAGAGGGCACAGGACGAGCTTTCTTT. Its translation is CASSQEGTGRAFF.

The gene calls are TRBV7-3 and TRBJ2-3; 11 bases are shared with TRBD2. Germline V CDR1 and CDR2: SGHTA, FQGTGA. V shed 5 bases, J shed 2 bases, and the junction held 12 bases outside the gene matches. This CDR3 comprises 18 residues. The chain's CDR3 is CASSRGRASGRFTDTQYF. In DNA, the CDR3 is TGTGCCAGCAGCCGCGGCCGGGCTAGCGGGAGGTTCACAGATACGCAGTATTTT.

The chain couples TRBV11-2 to TRBJ2-7, with D maybe TRBD2 (7 bases). Trimming pared 1 base from V and 0 bases from J, leaving 13 bases between. This CDR3 is built from 16 residues. CDR1 and CDR2 (germline): SGHAT, FQNNGV. CDR3: CASSLAGGGSSYEQYF. As DNA, the CDR3 is TGTGCCAGCAGCTTAGCGGGGGGCGGGAGCTCCTACGAGCAGTACTTC.

The chain recombines TRBV2 with TRBJ1-2; a possible D gene is TRBD1 (5 bases). The CDR3 has 14 amino acids. V gave up 1 base and J gave up 7 bases, with 13 bases separating them. The germline V gene has CDR1 SNHLY and CDR2 FYNNEI. The CDR3 protein is CASSEETAFRGYTF. As DNA, the CDR3 is TGTGCCAGCAGTGAAGAGACAGCCTTTCGTGGCTACACCTTC.

The chain uses TRBV12-2 and TRBJ2-2; the D call in the table, TRBD2, was not verified against the DNA. TRBV12-2 is a documented pseudogene. The CDR3 extends over 18 amino acids. CDR3 sequence: CASRPRTSGLTNTGELFF. CDR3 DNA: TGTGCAAGTCGCCCTAGGACTAGCGGGCTGACGAACACCGGGGAGCTGTTTTTT.

The chain employs TRBV19 and TRBJ2-1; 12 nucleotides match TRBD2. Germline assignment: CDR1 LNHDA and CDR2 SQIVND (reference sequence). V was clipped by 4 bases and J by 9 bases; unmatched bases: 7. This CDR3 has 15 amino acids. CDR3 nucleotides: TGTGCCAGTAGTACCCTAGCGGGAGGGCCGGGTGAGCAGTTCTTC. Residues: CASSTLAGGPGEQFF.